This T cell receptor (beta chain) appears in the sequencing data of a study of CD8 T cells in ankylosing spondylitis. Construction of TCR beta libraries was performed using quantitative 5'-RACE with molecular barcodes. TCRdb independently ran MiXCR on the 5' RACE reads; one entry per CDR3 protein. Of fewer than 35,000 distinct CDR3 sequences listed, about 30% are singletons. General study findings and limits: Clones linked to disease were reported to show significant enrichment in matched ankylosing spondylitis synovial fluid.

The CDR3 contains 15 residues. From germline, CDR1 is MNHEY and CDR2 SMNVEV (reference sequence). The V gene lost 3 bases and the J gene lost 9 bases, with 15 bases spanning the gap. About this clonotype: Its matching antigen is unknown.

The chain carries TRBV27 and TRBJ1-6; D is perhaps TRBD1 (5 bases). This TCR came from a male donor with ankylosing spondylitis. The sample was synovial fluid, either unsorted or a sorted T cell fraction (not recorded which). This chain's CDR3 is CASSLGVEGISPLHF. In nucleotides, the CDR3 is TGTGCCAGCAGTTTGGGCGTCGAGGGGATTTCACCCCTCCACTTT.